These 7 T cell receptor beta chains were all obtained from the same sample, sequenced in a study of T cells expressing NK-cell markers. With the 5' RACE reads reprocessed, TCRdb shows one record per CDR3 protein and no DNA. This sample contains 550,000 to 600,000 distinct CDR3 sequences. Input material: blood T cells: a sorted CD56 or NKG2C T cell subset, CD4+ or CD8+ T cells, or bulk PBMC T cells (not recorded which). The receptors were gathered from a man younger than 35 in good health.

The CDR3 here is CASRKVLIGELFF. This sequence joins TRBV10-2 and TRBJ2-2. Germline V gene sequence: CDR1 WSHSY, CDR2 SAAADI. The CDR3 spans 13 residues.

V gene TRBV5-1 combines with J gene TRBJ2-2. CDR1 is SGHRS, CDR2 YFSETQ, per germline. This CDR3 has 16 amino acids. The CDR3 sequence: CASSLARALGTGELFF.

CDR3 in amino acids: CASPPDKSAEQFF. The V and J genes are TRBV7-9 and TRBJ2-1; TCRdb outputs TRBD1, but without DNA this stays unchecked. The CDR3 loop spans 13 amino acids. Germline CDR1 is SEHNR and CDR2 is FQNEAQ (reference sequence).

The V and J genes are TRBV7-2 and TRBJ2-3; TCRdb indicates TRBD2, and absent DNA this call remains unverified. Germline CDR1 SGHTA, CDR2 FQGNSA. This CDR3 is built from 17 residues. CDR3 loop: CASSLARTSGWVDTQYF.

The rearrangement links TRBV6-5 to TRBJ1-2; TCRdb proposes TRBD1, but this gene call is untestable without DNA. The CDR3 consists of 15 residues. Germline assignment: CDR1 MNHEY and CDR2 SVGAGI. The CDR3 loop is CASISTDRSNYGYTF.

V usage is TRBV9 and J usage is TRBJ2-1. Germline-derived CDR1 and CDR2 are SGDLS and YYNGEE. The CDR3 has 16 amino acids. This CDR3 reads CASSVDASSSYNEQFF.

This chain uses TRBV7-9 with TRBJ2-1. The CDR3 has 12 amino acids. The germline gives CDR1 SEHNR, CDR2 FQNEAQ (reference sequence). The CDR3 reads CASSRVSNEQFF.